This entry lists 26 T cell receptor beta chains sequenced from one sample in a study of cytomegalovirus exposure and HLA in healthy donors. Method: immunoSEQ multiplex PCR; TCRdb's copy keeps in-frame clones and lacks some. The sample lists over 150,000 clones; about 86% were seen once. The material sequenced was PBMCs. These receptors originate from a woman younger than 35 in good health and CMV-seronegative.

The rearrangement links TRBV5-1 to TRBJ1-4; TRBD1 matches at 12 bases. J was trimmed by 0 bases and V by 4 bases; bases with no gene match: 7. The CDR3 runs to 18 residues. Looked up from germline, CDR1 is SGHRS and CDR2 is YFSETQ. The CDR3 bases are TGCGCCAGCAGCCCCGGGACAGGGGGCTATGCAACTAATGAAAAACTGTTTTTT. It codes for CASSPGTGGYATNEKLFF. The full variable domain, with the rest looked up from reference TRBV5-1 and TRBJ1-4, is KAGVTQTPRYLIKTRGQQVTLSCSPISGHRSVSWYQQTPGQGLQFLFEYFSETQRNKGNFPGRFSGRQFSNSRSEMNVSTLELGDSALYLCASSPGTGGYATNEKLFFGSGTQLSVL.

V and J are TRBV7-8 and TRBJ2-7; tentative D call: TRBD2 (5 bases). The CDR3 consists of 13 residues. The germline V and J ends were trimmed by 4 bases and 4 bases, with 11 bases remaining between them. Per the germline V gene, CDR1 is SGHVS and CDR2 is FQNEAQ. The CDR3 coding sequence is TGTGCCAGCAGCTCCTCCGGACTGTACGAGCAGTACTTC. Its protein is CASSSSGLYEQYF.

J is TRBJ1-1 and V is TRBV4-1; maybe TRBD1 (6 bases). The V and J ends lost 3 bases and 6 bases respectively, with 17 bases between them. The CDR3 contains 15 residues. Germline V gene data show CDR1 as MGHRA and CDR2 as YSYEKL. The CDR3 protein is CASSHPQTGKAEAFF. The CDR3 region has the DNA TGCGCCAGCAGCCACCCCCAAACAGGGAAGGCTGAAGCTTTCTTT.

The chain combines TRBV14 with TRBJ1-1; no clear D. Looked up from germline, CDR1 is SGHDN and CDR2 is FVKESK. The CDR3 contains 13 residues. V lost 2 bases, J lost 7 bases, and 11 bases lay in between. DNA for the CDR3: TGTGCCAGCAGCCAACGTACTCGGGGTGAAGCTTTCTTT. It encodes CASSQRTRGEAFF.

The chain is built from TRBV23-1 and TRBJ1-2; possibly TRBD1 for D (6 bases). TRBV23-1 is an ORF, with its function uncertain. Trimming took 4 bases from V and 8 from J, leaving 17 bases between them. The CDR3 covers 14 residues. The CDR3 protein is CASSPPGLRGGYTF. DNA of the CDR3: TGCGCCAGCAGTCCTCCGGGCCTCAGGGGAGGCTACACCTTC.

CDR3 DNA sequence: TGTGCCAGTAGTGCAGACGTGGAGGTTTTCTTT. Its protein product is CASSADVEVFF. The V call is TRBV19, the J call TRBJ1-1; no clear D gene. Germline-derived CDR1 and CDR2 are LNHDA and SQIVND (reference sequence). The CDR3 length is 11 residues. V was cut by 5 bases and J by 13 bases, with 14 bases left in between.

The rearrangement joins TRBV27 to TRBJ1-2; 7 bases are a match to TRBD1. V lost 6 bases and J lost 4; bases outside the gene matches: 11. In germline, CDR1 is MNHEY, CDR2 SMNVEV (reference sequence). The CDR3 totals 15 residues. The CDR3 region has the DNA TGTGCCAGCAGACTTACAGGGGCCTCCTTCTATGGCTACACCTTC. It encodes CASRLTGASFYGYTF.

The chain recombines TRBV5-6 with TRBJ1-4; D is possibly TRBD1 (6 bases). V dropped 4 bases and J dropped 8 bases, with 21 bases sitting between them. The CDR3 extends over 16 amino acids. CDR1 and CDR2 (germline): SGHDT, YYEEEE. CDR3 nucleotides: TGTGCCAGCAGCCGCTCGGTTGTGGGGGCGGACGAAAAACTGTTTTTT. Protein product: CASSRSVVGADEKLFF. Supplemented by reference TRBV5-6 and TRBJ1-4, the full variable domain reads DAGVTQSPTHLIKTRGQQVTLRCSPKSGHDTVSWYQQALGQGPQFIFQYYEEEERQRGNFPDRFSGHQFPNYSSELNVNALLLGDSALYLCASSRSVVGADEKLFFGSGTQLSVL.

This chain uses TRBV25-1 with TRBJ2-1, with TRBD2 matching over 9 bases. Trimming cost V 5 bases and J 2 bases; bases outside gene matches: 10. Germline V CDR1 and CDR2: MGHDK, SYGVNS. The CDR3 length is 17 residues. The CDR3 reads CASSSSGSSGAYNEQFF. DNA of the CDR3: TGTGCCAGCAGTTCATCAGGATCTAGCGGGGCCTACAATGAGCAGTTCTTC.

The chain couples TRBV5-1 to TRBJ2-7; no reliable D call. Trimming left V 3 bases short and J 2 bases short, with 18 bases between. This CDR3 is built from 16 residues. Looked up from germline, CDR1 is SGHRS and CDR2 is YFSETQ. The CDR3 here is CASSSFPGSRTYEQYF. CDR3 nucleotides: TGCGCCAGCAGCTCGTTTCCAGGCTCCCGCACCTACGAGCAGTACTTC.

CDR3 loop: CAWGRQGSTPLHF. CDR3 coding DNA: TGTGCCTGGGGGAGACAGGGTTCTACACCCCTCCACTTT. J is TRBJ1-6 and V is TRBV30; 7 bases are shared with TRBD1. Germline trimming cut 5 bases from V and 11 bases from J; bases unmatched to any gene: 9. The CDR3 totals 13 residues. The germline V gene has CDR1 GTSNPN and CDR2 SVGIG (reference sequence). The entire variable domain, with the rest obtained from reference TRBV30 and TRBJ1-6, is as follows: SQTIHQWPATLVQPVGSPLSLECTVEGTSNPNLYWYRQAAGRGLQLLFYSVGIGQISSEVPQNLSASRPQDRQFILSSKKLLLSDSGFYLCAWGRQGSTPLHFGNGTRLTVT.

The chain links TRBV27 to TRBJ2-2; 13 bases align to TRBD2. The CDR3 spans 15 residues. Losses at the gene ends were 5 bases for V and 6 bases for J; bases not matched to a gene: 3. Germline CDR1 and CDR2: MNHEY and SMNVEV (reference sequence). DNA of the CDR3: TGTGCCAGCAGTCAGGGACTAGCGGGATCCGGGGAGCTGTTTTTT. The encoded protein is CASSQGLAGSGELFF.

The CDR3 region is CASSPGQGAYGYTF. The CDR3 DNA follows: TGTGCCAGCAGCCCCGGACAGGGAGCCTATGGCTACACCTTC. The J gene is TRBJ1-2, the V gene TRBV5-6; 8 positions match TRBD1. CDR1 is SGHDT, CDR2 YYEEEE, per germline. The CDR3 contains 14 residues. With 4 bases clipped from V and 4 bases from J, the junction kept 6 bases outside the gene matches.

V is TRBV4-3 and J is TRBJ2-2; D ambiguous. Trimming left V 0 bases short and J 7 bases short, with 12 bases between. There are 15 residues in the CDR3. Germline CDR1 reads LGHNA; CDR2 reads YSLEER. This CDR3 reads CASSQERWSGGELFF. The CDR3 DNA follows: TGCGCCAGCAGCCAAGAAAGATGGTCGGGCGGGGAGCTGTTTTTT.

The chain uses TRBV6-1 and TRBJ2-1, with 9 bases fitting TRBD2. Germline V gene data show CDR1 as MNHNS and CDR2 as SASEGT. The CDR3 covers 15 residues. V trimming: 1 base; J trimming: 8 bases; junction bases outside the gene matches: 6. The CDR3 loop reads CASSEGAGGPDEQFF. The DNA for the CDR3 is TGTGCCAGCAGTGAAGGGGCGGGGGGGCCCGATGAGCAGTTCTTC.

The J gene is TRBJ2-7, the V gene TRBV4-1; 8 bases agree with TRBD1. The CDR3 runs to 15 residues. Germline assignment: CDR1 MGHRA and CDR2 YSYEKL. The ends lost 0 bases at V and 2 bases at J; junction bases unmatched: 3. The CDR3 sequence: CASSQEDRAAYEQYF. CDR3 sequence (DNA): TGCGCCAGCAGCCAAGAGGACAGGGCAGCCTACGAGCAGTACTTC.

The chain recombines TRBV4-3 with TRBJ2-3; TRBD2 agrees at 9 bases. The germline V gene encodes CDR1 LGHNA and CDR2 YSLEER. This CDR3 is 17 amino acids long. J gave up 5 bases and V 2 bases, and 11 bases lay outside the gene matches. The CDR3 DNA follows: TGCGCCAGCAGCCAACTCCAGGCGGGAGGGCCGGTAGATACGCAGTATTTT. Protein product: CASSQLQAGGPVDTQYF.

This clone was seen a handful of times. The CDR3 sequence is CASSQGHAGTNSPLHF. CDR3 DNA: TGCGCCAGCAGCCAGGGGCACGCCGGAACTAATTCACCCCTCCACTTT. This chain connects TRBV5-1 to TRBJ1-6, with D perhaps TRBD1 (6 bases). The CDR3 covers 16 residues. Germline lookup yields CDR1 SGHRS and CDR2 YFSETQ. The germline V and J ends were trimmed by 4 bases and 6 bases, with 17 bases remaining between them. Using reference TRBV5-1 and TRBJ1-6 for the parts outside the CDR3, the full variable domain is KAGVTQTPRYLIKTRGQQVTLSCSPISGHRSVSWYQQTPGQGLQFLFEYFSETQRNKGNFPGRFSGRQFSNSRSEMNVSTLELGDSALYLCASSQGHAGTNSPLHFGNGTRLTVT.

The chain links TRBV27 to TRBJ2-1, with 12 nucleotides matching TRBD2. Germline trimming cut 7 bases from V and 4 bases from J; bases unmatched to any gene: 5. Germline lookup yields CDR1 MNHEY and CDR2 SMNVEV (reference sequence). This CDR3 is 15 amino acids long. CDR3 sequence (DNA): TGTGCCAGCATGGGCGGGACTAGCGGGTACAATGAGCAGTTCTTC. Encoded protein: CASMGGTSGYNEQFF.

This clone was picked up a small number of times. CDR3 region: CASSQTGTGGVGYGYTF. DNA of the CDR3: TGCGCCAGCAGCCAAACCGGGACAGGGGGCGTTGGGTATGGCTACACCTTC. The chain employs TRBV4-3 and TRBJ1-2, with 12 bases fitting TRBD1. This CDR3 is 17 amino acids long. The ends lost 2 bases at V and 5 bases at J; junction bases unmatched: 9. The germline V gene encodes CDR1 LGHNA and CDR2 YSLEER.

The chain has TRBV5-1 and TRBJ1-1; D gene ambiguous. The CDR3 runs 16 residues. Germline lookup yields CDR1 SGHRS and CDR2 YFSETQ. V was shortened by 0 bases and J by 0 bases, with 12 bases between the two germline ends. The CDR3 reads CASSLGGGHMNTEAFF. The CDR3 DNA reads as TGCGCCAGCAGCTTGGGTGGAGGGCATATGAACACTGAAGCTTTCTTT.

V and J are TRBV19 and TRBJ2-3; TRBD2 agrees at 7 bases. Trimming at V came to 3 bases and at J to 2 bases, leaving 5 bases not matched to a gene. Germline V gene lookup returns CDR1 LNHDA and CDR2 SQIVND (reference sequence). The CDR3 runs to 15 residues. This CDR3 is CASSMGGVSTDTQYF. In nucleotides, the CDR3 is TGTGCCAGTAGTATGGGAGGGGTTTCCACAGATACGCAGTATTTT.

The chain combines TRBV29-1 with TRBJ2-1; D is possibly TRBD2 (6 bases). Looked up from germline, CDR1 is SQVTM and CDR2 is ANQGSEA. CDR3 size: 13 residues. V lost 5 bases, J lost 0 bases, and 8 bases lay in between. In DNA form, the CDR3 reads TGCAGCGTTTCTAGCGCCTCCTACAATGAGCAGTTCTTC. This codes for CSVSSASYNEQFF.

The chain recombines TRBV7-9 with TRBJ2-1, with D maybe TRBD2 (6 bases). Germline V lookup: CDR1 SEHNR, CDR2 FQNEAQ (reference sequence). This CDR3 spans 11 amino acids. V was shortened by 7 bases and J by 8 bases, with 9 bases between the two germline ends. This CDR3 reads CASTWGDEQFF. CDR3 DNA: TGTGCCAGCACCTGGGGGGATGAGCAGTTCTTC.

The J gene is TRBJ1-4, the V gene TRBV18; 11 bases are a match to TRBD1. The trim removed 6 bases at V and 8 bases at J, leaving 8 bases unmatched. Looked up from germline, CDR1 is KGHSH and CDR2 is LQKENI. CDR3 length equals 15 residues. The CDR3 loop reads CASSRPGQGDEKLFF. CDR3 nucleotide sequence: TGTGCCAGCTCCCGACCGGGACAGGGGGACGAAAAACTGTTTTTT.

This chain uses TRBV7-3 with TRBJ2-3; a possible D gene is TRBD2 (5 bases). This CDR3 spans 13 amino acids. Trimming stripped 5 bases from V and 2 bases from J, with 8 bases between. From germline, CDR1 is SGHTA and CDR2 FQGTGA. As DNA, the CDR3 is TGTGCCAGCAGCCCGGGATCCACAGATACGCAGTATTTT. Translated: CASSPGSTDTQYF.